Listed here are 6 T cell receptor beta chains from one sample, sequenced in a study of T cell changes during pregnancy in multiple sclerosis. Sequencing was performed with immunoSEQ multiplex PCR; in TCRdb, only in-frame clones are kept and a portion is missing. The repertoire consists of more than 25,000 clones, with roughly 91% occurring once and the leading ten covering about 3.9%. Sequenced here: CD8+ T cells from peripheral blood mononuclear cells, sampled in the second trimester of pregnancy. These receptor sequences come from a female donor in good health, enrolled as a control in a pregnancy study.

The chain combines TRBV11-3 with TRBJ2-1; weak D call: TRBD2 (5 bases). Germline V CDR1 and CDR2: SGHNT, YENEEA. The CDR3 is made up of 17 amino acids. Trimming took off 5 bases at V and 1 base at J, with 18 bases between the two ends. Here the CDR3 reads CASSPDGRDPSYNEQFF. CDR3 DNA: TGTGCCAGCAGCCCGGACGGTCGGGATCCGTCCTACAATGAGCAGTTCTTC.

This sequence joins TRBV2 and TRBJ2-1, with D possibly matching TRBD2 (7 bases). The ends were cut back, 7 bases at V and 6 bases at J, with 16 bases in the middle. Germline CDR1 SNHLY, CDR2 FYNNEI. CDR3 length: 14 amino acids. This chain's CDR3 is CASNPQGGSNEQFF. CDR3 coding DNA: TGTGCCAGCAATCCACAGGGAGGGAGCAATGAGCAGTTCTTC.

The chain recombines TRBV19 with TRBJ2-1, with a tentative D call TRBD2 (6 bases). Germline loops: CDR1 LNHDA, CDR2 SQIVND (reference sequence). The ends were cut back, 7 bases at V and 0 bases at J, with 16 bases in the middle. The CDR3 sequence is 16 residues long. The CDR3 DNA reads TGTGCCAGTACGGAGGGGATGGGGAGCTCCTACAATGAGCAGTTCTTC. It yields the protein CASTEGMGSSYNEQFF.

CDR3 in amino acids: CAWSEKGGMNTEAFF. The CDR3 DNA reads as TGTGCCTGGAGTGAAAAGGGAGGGATGAACACTGAAGCTTTCTTT. V is TRBV30 and J is TRBJ1-1; D gene ambiguous. The V end was cut by 1 base, the J end by 0 bases, with 12 bases between. The CDR3 runs to 15 residues. The V gene's germline CDR1 is GTSNPN and CDR2 SVGIG (reference sequence).

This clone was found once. CDR3 sequence reads: CATSREMTGDEQYF. In nucleotides, the CDR3 is TGTGCCACCAGCAGAGAAATGACAGGGGACGAGCAGTACTTC. The chain couples TRBV15 to TRBJ2-7; 8 bases are a match to TRBD1. Germline V gene data show CDR1 as LNHNV and CDR2 as YYDKDF (reference sequence). After removal of 0 bases from V and 5 bases from J, the junction contained 3 bases not matched to a gene. The CDR3 is 14 amino acids. The full variable domain, its missing parts supplied by reference TRBV15 and TRBJ2-7, is DAMVIQNPRYQVTQFGKPVTLSCSQTLNHNVMYWYQQKSSQAPKLLFHYYDKDFNNEADTPDNFQSRRPNTSFCFLDIRSPGLGDTAMYLCATSREMTGDEQYFGPGTRLTVT.

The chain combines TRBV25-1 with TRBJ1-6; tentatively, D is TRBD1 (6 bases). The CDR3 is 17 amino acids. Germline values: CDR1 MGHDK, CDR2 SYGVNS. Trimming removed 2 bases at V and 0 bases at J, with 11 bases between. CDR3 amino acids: CASSERTVSSYNSPLHF. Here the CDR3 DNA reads TGTGCCAGCAGTGAACGGACAGTAAGCTCCTATAATTCACCCCTCCACTTT. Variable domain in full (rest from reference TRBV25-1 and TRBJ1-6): EADIYQTPRYLVIGTGKKITLECSQTMGHDKMYWYQQDPGMELHLIHYSYGVNSTEKGDLSSESTVSRIRTEHFPLTLESARPSHTSQYLCASSERTVSSYNSPLHFGNGTRLTVT.